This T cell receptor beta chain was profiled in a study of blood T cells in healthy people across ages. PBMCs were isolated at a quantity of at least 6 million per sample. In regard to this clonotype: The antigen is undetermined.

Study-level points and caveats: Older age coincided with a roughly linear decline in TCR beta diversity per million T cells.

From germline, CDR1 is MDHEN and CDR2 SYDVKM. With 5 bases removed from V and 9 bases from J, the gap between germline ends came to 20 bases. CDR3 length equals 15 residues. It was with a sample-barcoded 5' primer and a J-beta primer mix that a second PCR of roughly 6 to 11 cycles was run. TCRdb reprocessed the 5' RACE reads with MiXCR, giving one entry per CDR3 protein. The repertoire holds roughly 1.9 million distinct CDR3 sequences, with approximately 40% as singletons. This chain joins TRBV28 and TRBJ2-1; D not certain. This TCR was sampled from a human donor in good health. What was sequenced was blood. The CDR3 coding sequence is TGTGCCAGCAGTCGTCAGGCTTTGTTGGGTATTGAGCAGTTCTTC. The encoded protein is CASSRQALLGIEQFF. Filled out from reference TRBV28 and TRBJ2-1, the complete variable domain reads DVKVTQSSRYLVKRTGEKVFLECVQDMDHENMFWYRQDPGLGLRLIYFSYDVKMKEKGDIPEGYSVSREKKERFSLILESASTNQTSMYLCASSRQALLGIEQFFGPGTRLTVL.